This TCR beta chain was identified during a study of blood T cell repertoires in COVID-19. On the study more broadly: Sites across the United States, Italy and Spain contributed samples from acute and convalescent COVID-19. In each case, the material was cDNA or gDNA derived from T cells, B-cell-depleted T cells, or PBMCs.

The CDR3 spans 15 residues. V dropped 7 bases and J dropped 2; count of bases not matched to a gene: 6. TCRdb's table, derived via immunoSEQ multiplex PCR, lists solely in-frame clones and lacks some. Of 150,000 to 200,000 clones detected, 84% appear once; the ten largest clones hold roughly 3%. The receptor comes from a human donor with acute or convalescent COVID-19. The donor label of this sample is uncertain. The chain carries TRBV23-1 and TRBJ2-1; TRBD2 aligns across 9 bases. TRBV23-1 is flagged as an ORF with uncertain function. Sequencing used peripheral blood. The CDR3 reads CASTRSSGTYNEQFF. The CDR3 DNA follows: TGCGCCAGCACCCGGTCTAGCGGGACCTACAATGAGCAGTTCTTC.